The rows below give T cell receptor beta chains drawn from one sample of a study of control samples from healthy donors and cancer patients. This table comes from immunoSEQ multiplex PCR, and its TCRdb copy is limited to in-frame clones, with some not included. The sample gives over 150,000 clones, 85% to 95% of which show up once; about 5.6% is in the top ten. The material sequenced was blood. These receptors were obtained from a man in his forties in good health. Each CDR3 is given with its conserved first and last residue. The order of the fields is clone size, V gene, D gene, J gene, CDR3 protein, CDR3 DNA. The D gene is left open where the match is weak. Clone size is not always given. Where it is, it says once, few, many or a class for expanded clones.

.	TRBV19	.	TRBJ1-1	CASSIPTEAFF	TGTGCCAGTAGTATCCCCACTGAAGCTTTCTTT
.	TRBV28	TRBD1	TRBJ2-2	CASRPGQGVGELFF	TGTGCCAGCAGGCCGGGACAGGGTGTGGGGGAGCTGTTTTTT
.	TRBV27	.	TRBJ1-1	CASSDAVGEAFF	TGTGCCAGCAGTGATGCAGTGGGTGAAGCTTTCTTT
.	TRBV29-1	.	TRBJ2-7	CSVVVTPSSYEQYF	TGCAGCGTTGTAGTGACACCTTCCTCCTACGAGCAGTACTTC
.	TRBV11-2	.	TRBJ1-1	CASSLAGHYTEAFF	TGTGCCAGCAGCTTAGCTGGACATTACACTGAAGCTTTCTTT
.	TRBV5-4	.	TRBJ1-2	CASSLGGPTNYGYTF	TGTGCCAGCAGCTTGGGGGGGCCGACTAACTATGGCTACACCTTC
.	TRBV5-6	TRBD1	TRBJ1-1	CASSLGQGVRTEAFF	TGTGCCAGCAGCCTAGGACAGGGGGTAAGGACTGAAGCTTTCTTT
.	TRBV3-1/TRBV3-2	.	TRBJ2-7	CASSQGVLSYEQYF	TGTGCCAGCAGCCAAGGGGTATTAAGCTACGAGCAGTACTTC
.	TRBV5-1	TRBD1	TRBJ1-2	CASRSGTGLEGYTF	TGCGCCAGCAGATCCGGGACAGGGCTAGAAGGCTACACCTTC
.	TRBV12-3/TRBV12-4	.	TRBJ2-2	CASRTRVSGELFF	TGTGCCAGCAGGACAAGGGTGTCCGGGGAGCTGTTTTTT
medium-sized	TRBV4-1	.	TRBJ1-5	CASSQAHPSNQPQHF	TGCGCCAGCAGCCAAGCCCACCCTAGCAATCAGCCCCAGCATTTT
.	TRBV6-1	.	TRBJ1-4	CASSEGLRGLGGKLFF	TGTGCCAGCAGTGAAGGTCTCCGGGGCCTAGGGGGAAAACTGTTTTTT
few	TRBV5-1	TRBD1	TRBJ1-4	CASSLPTGTGGEKLFF	TGCGCCAGCAGCTTACCTACCGGGACAGGGGGTGAAAAACTGTTTTTT
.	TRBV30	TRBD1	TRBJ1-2	CAWSLGQGVDGYTF	TGTGCCTGGAGCCTAGGACAGGGGGTAGATGGCTACACCTTC
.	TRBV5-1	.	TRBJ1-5	CASSPGPASTQPQHF	TGCGCCAGCAGCCCCGGTCCCGCCAGCACTCAGCCCCAGCATTTT